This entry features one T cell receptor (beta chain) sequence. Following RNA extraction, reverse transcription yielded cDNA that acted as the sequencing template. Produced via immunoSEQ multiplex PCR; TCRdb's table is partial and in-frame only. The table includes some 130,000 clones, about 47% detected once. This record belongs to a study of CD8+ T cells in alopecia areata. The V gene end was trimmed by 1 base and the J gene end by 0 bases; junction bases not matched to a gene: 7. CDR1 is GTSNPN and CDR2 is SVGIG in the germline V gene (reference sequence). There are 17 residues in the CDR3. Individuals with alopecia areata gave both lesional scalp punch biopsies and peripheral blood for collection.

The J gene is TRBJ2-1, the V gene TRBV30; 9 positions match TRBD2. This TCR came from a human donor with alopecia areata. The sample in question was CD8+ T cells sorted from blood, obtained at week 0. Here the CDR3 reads CAWSEASGELSYNEQFF. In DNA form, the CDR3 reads TGTGCCTGGAGTGAGGCTAGCGGGGAACTCTCCTACAATGAGCAGTTCTTC.